The rows below give T cell receptor beta chains drawn from one sample of a study of blood T cell repertoires in COVID-19. The protocol was immunoSEQ multiplex PCR, while the TCRdb copy is restricted to in-frame clones and leaves out a portion. The table records 100,000 or so clones, roughly 80% of them present only once. Sequencing was done on a sample of peripheral blood. Receptors were obtained from a woman aged 70-85 years with active or convalescent COVID-19. The CDR3 runs from the conserved cysteine through the conserved F or W. D genes are given only for firm matches. The listing skips clone size in some rows; elsewhere it reads once, few, many or a size class.

cdr3_length	j_call	v_call	d_call	clone_size	cdr3_aa	cdr3_nt
13	TRBJ1-5	TRBV12-3/TRBV12-4	NA	NA	CASSPGRDQPQHF	TGTGCCAGCAGCCCCGGGAGGGATCAGCCCCAGCATTTT
15	TRBJ1-1	TRBV5-4	TRBD1	NA	CASSSYDDRGAEAFF	TGTGCCAGCAGCTCTTACGACGACAGGGGCGCTGAAGCTTTCTTT
13	TRBJ2-2	TRBV7-2	NA	few	CASSTLSAGELFF	TGTGCCAGCAGCACCCTTTCGGCCGGGGAGCTGTTTTTT
13	TRBJ1-2	TRBV28	NA	NA	CASSLRTPGGYTF	TGTGCCAGCAGTCTTCGGACCCCGGGGGGCTACACCTTC
14	TRBJ2-1	TRBV21-1	NA	NA	CASSKRDRVNEQFF	TGTGCCAGCAGCAAACGGGACAGGGTTAATGAGCAGTTCTTC
11	TRBJ2-7	TRBV12-3/TRBV12-4	NA	NA	CASSLRGEQYF	TGTGCCAGCAGTTTGCGGGGCGAGCAGTACTTC
16	TRBJ1-4	TRBV4-1	NA	NA	CASSGQKDRKNEKLFF	TGCGCCAGCAGCGGACAAAAGGACAGAAAGAATGAAAAACTGTTTTTT
14	TRBJ2-5	TRBV6-5	NA	NA	CASTIGTVQETQYF	TGTGCCAGCACCATAGGGACTGTACAAGAGACCCAGTACTTC
13	TRBJ1-2	TRBV2	NA	NA	CASRIHTVRGYTF	TGTGCCAGCAGGATCCACACAGTTCGCGGCTACACCTTC
14	TRBJ1-1	TRBV7-6	TRBD1	NA	CASSPQGDGLEAFF	TGTGCCAGCAGCCCCCAGGGGGACGGCCTTGAAGCTTTCTTT
16	TRBJ1-6	TRBV7-2	TRBD1	few	CASSLDYGQATSPLHF	TGTGCCAGCAGCCTTGATTATGGACAGGCCACTTCACCCCTCCACTTT
14	TRBJ2-5	TRBV2	TRBD2	NA	CASRGLAGRETQYF	TGTGCCAGCAGGGGACTAGCGGGGAGGGAGACCCAGTACTTC
18	TRBJ1-5	TRBV27	NA	few	CASSLTYMRDNSNQPQHF	TGTGCCAGCAGTCTCACTTATATGAGAGACAATAGCAATCAGCCCCAGCATTTT
15	TRBJ1-1	TRBV6-6	NA	NA	CASSYSWAGNFLAFF	TGTGCCAGCAGTTACTCGTGGGCAGGGAATTTTCTGGCTTTCTTT
19	TRBJ1-4	TRBV14	NA	NA	CASSQSLTGLIATNEKLFF	TGTGCCAGCAGCCAATCGCTCACAGGCCTCATTGCAACTAATGAAAAACTGTTTTTT
15	TRBJ1-5	TRBV19	NA	NA	CASSMWGLGDQPQHF	TGTGCCAGTAGTATGTGGGGCCTTGGGGATCAGCCCCAGCATTTT
13	TRBJ2-2	TRBV19	NA	NA	CASRDWNTGELFF	TGTGCCAGTAGAGACTGGAACACCGGGGAGCTGTTTTTT
12	TRBJ2-5	TRBV6-5	TRBD2	NA	CASTSGGETQYF	TGTGCCAGCACCTCGGGGGGGGAGACCCAGTACTTC
15	TRBJ1-2	TRBV2	NA	once	CASTPLTQGYYGYTF	TGTGCCAGCACCCCCCTAACTCAGGGGTACTATGGCTACACCTTC
12	TRBJ2-1	TRBV27	TRBD1	NA	CASTRTGSAMFF	TGTGCCAGCACCCGGACAGGGTCAGCGATGTTCTTC
16	TRBJ2-5	TRBV7-2	TRBD1	NA	CASSSYRGTNQETQYF	TGTGCCAGCAGCTCCTACAGGGGCACCAACCAAGAGACCCAGTACTTC
16	TRBJ1-5	TRBV21-1	NA	NA	CASSTKDRVLNQPQHF	TGTGCCAGCAGCACCAAGGACAGGGTCCTCAATCAGCCCCAGCATTTT
15	TRBJ2-1	TRBV4-1	TRBD2	NA	CASRHLAGARNEQFF	TGCGCCAGTCGTCATCTAGCGGGGGCGAGGAATGAGCAGTTCTTC
12	TRBJ1-2	TRBV6-5	NA	NA	CASSSYSNGYTF	TGTGCCAGCAGTTCCTATTCTAATGGCTACACCTTC
17	TRBJ2-5	TRBV18	TRBD2	NA	CASSPITGTRGPETQYF	TGTGCCAGCTCACCAATTACCGGGACTAGAGGCCCCGAGACCCAGTACTTC
15	TRBJ2-4	TRBV2	NA	NA	CASSSSGQGGNIQYF	NA
14	TRBJ2-7	TRBV9	NA	NA	CASSVTVGPYEQYF	TGTGCCAGCAGCGTGACAGTAGGCCCCTACGAGCAGTACTTC
14	TRBJ1-2	TRBV2	NA	NA	CASTLLGGEVGYTF	TGTGCCAGCACCCTCTTGGGGGGGGAGGTCGGCTACACCTTC
13	TRBJ1-2	TRBV7-9	NA	few	CASSLDTAGGYTF	TGTGCCAGCAGCTTGGACACCGCCGGGGGCTACACCTTC
15	TRBJ1-6	TRBV25-1	NA	few	CASSGVTGDNSPLHF	TGTGCCAGCAGTGGAGTAACAGGAGATAATTCACCCCTCCACTTT
16	TRBJ2-1	TRBV5-4	TRBD2	NA	CASSISGTSGANEQFF	TGTGCCAGCAGCATATCCGGGACTAGCGGGGCTAATGAGCAGTTCTTC
19	TRBJ1-5	TRBV7-8	TRBD1	once	CASSLERIRDSGRNQPQHF	TGTGCCAGCAGCTTAGAGCGTATAAGGGACAGCGGTCGCAATCAGCCCCAGCATTTT
15	TRBJ2-2	TRBV9	NA	NA	CASSVVAMNTGELFF	TGTGCCAGCAGCGTAGTAGCGATGAACACCGGGGAGCTGTTTTTT